Presented here are 9 T cell receptor beta chains from one specimen sequenced in a study of blood T cell repertoires in COVID-19. Sequencing used immunoSEQ multiplex PCR; TCRdb keeps in-frame clones, though not all of them. The table includes 90,000 to 150,000 clones, about 85% detected once. The specimen sequenced was peripheral blood. These receptors originate from an elderly man with acute or convalescent COVID-19.

The CDR3 DNA follows: TGTGCCAGCAGCCCAGGACAGGGCCTTTCCTACGAGCAGTACTTC. This encodes CASSPGQGLSYEQYF. The chain recombines TRBV7-8 with TRBJ2-7; 8 nucleotides agree with TRBD1. CDR1 SGHVS and CDR2 FQNEAQ come from the germline V gene. CDR3 length: 15 residues. V lost 5 bases, J lost 1 base, and 7 bases stayed unmatched.

This clone was recorded once. This chain connects TRBV5-4 to TRBJ1-2; 8 positions agree with TRBD1. This CDR3 spans 15 amino acids. Germline trimming cut 2 bases from V and 4 bases from J; bases unmatched to any gene: 7. Germline CDR1 reads SGHNT; CDR2 reads YYREEE (reference sequence). CDR3: CASSLGDRTGYGYTF. The CDR3 nucleotides are TGTGCCAGCAGCTTAGGGGACAGGACTGGCTATGGCTACACCTTC.

This clone showed up just a few times. The chain joins TRBV10-1 to TRBJ2-3, with a possible D match to TRBD1 (5 bases). CDR1 and CDR2 (germline): WNHNN, SYGVQD (reference sequence). This CDR3 has 14 residues. Trimming left V 2 bases short and J 4 bases short, with 10 bases between. This chain's CDR3 is CASSEGAMPDTQYF. The CDR3 DNA sequence: TGCGCCAGCAGTGAGGGGGCTATGCCAGATACGCAGTATTTT.

This clone has just a few counts. The genes are TRBV18 and TRBJ2-7; 8 positions agree with TRBD2. Germline CDR1 and CDR2: KGHSH and LQKENI. The CDR3 length is 15 residues. J was trimmed by 5 bases and V by 3 bases; bases with no gene match: 9. The chain's CDR3 is CASSPKDSGANEQYF. The CDR3 nucleotides read TGTGCCAGCTCACCGAAGGATAGCGGGGCCAACGAGCAGTACTTC.

Only one count was recorded for this clone. The chain employs TRBV13 and TRBJ1-6, with D perhaps TRBD1 (5 bases). This CDR3 comprises 13 residues. CDR1 is PRHDT, CDR2 FYEKMQ, per germline (reference sequence). The germline V and J ends were trimmed by 5 bases and 7 bases, with 9 bases remaining between them. The CDR3, as DNA: TGTGCCAGCAGCCTAGACAGAAATTCACCCCTCCACTTT. This gives the protein CASSLDRNSPLHF.

The rearrangement uses TRBV5-1 and TRBJ1-6; D possibly corresponds to TRBD1 (5 bases). Germline V lookup: CDR1 SGHRS, CDR2 YFSETQ. The length of the CDR3 is 13 residues. V lost 0 bases and J lost 7, with 5 bases in between. CDR3 residues: CASSLGQNSPLHF. The CDR3 DNA sequence: TGCGCCAGCAGCTTGGGACAGAATTCACCCCTCCACTTT.

The chain couples TRBV5-1 to TRBJ1-1; 9 bases fit TRBD1. CDR1 is SGHRS, CDR2 YFSETQ, per germline. The CDR3 consists of 13 residues. J gave up 4 bases and V 6 bases, and 4 bases lay outside the gene matches. CDR3 protein: CASMIQGATEAFF. The CDR3 DNA sequence: TGCGCCAGCATGATACAGGGGGCCACTGAAGCTTTCTTT.

J is TRBJ1-1 and V is TRBV5-1, with D uncertain. CDR1 and CDR2 (germline): SGHRS, YFSETQ. Between the trimmed V and J ends, which lost 0 bases and 4 bases, there was a span of 10 bases. The CDR3 contains 14 residues. CDR3 sequence: CASSLAGMITEAFF. The CDR3 nucleotides read TGCGCCAGCAGCTTGGCGGGAATGATCACTGAAGCTTTCTTT.

The V call is TRBV19, the J call TRBJ2-2; perhaps TRBD1 as D (5 bases). With 1 base removed from V and 2 bases from J, the gap between germline ends came to 11 bases. The germline gives CDR1 LNHDA, CDR2 SQIVND (reference sequence). CDR3 length equals 16 residues. The CDR3 protein is CASSIAGQGNTGELFF. CDR3 nucleotide sequence: TGTGCCAGTAGTATAGCCGGGCAGGGAAACACCGGGGAGCTGTTTTTT.